The rows below give T cell receptor beta chains drawn from one sample of a study of identical twins. TCRdb recomputed calls from the 5' RACE reads with MiXCR, one row per CDR3 protein. The sample comprises around 450,000 distinct CDR3 sequences, approximately 15% of which are singletons, and around 0.57% rests with the top ten. A further study also used this sample, focusing on yellow fever vaccine responses in identical twins.

Sequencing was performed on CD4+ T cells sorted from blood. Source of these receptors: a woman in her late teens or twenties in good health. Each CDR3 is given with its conserved first and last residue. A D gene is named only where the DNA matches it firmly. Where a row states a size, it is once, few, many or the class of an expanded clone; other rows omit it.

>-|TRBD1|13|TRBV6-1|TRBJ2-5
TGTGCCAGCAGAGGACGGACAGGATGGACCCAGTACTTC
CASRGRTGWTQYF
>-|-|14|TRBV7-2|TRBJ2-5
TGTGCCAGCAGCTCCGGGACCCGGCGAGAGACCCAGTACTTC
CASSSGTRRETQYF
>-|TRBD2|15|TRBV7-9|TRBJ2-3
TGTGCCAGCAGCCCCCCCGGGGACTACGCAAATACGCAGTATTTT
CASSPPGDYANTQYF
>few|-|15|TRBV5-1|TRBJ2-7
TGCGCCAGCAGCTTGGACGGGTCTCGCTCCTACGAGCAGTACTTC
CASSLDGSRSYEQYF
>-|TRBD2|16|TRBV29-1|TRBJ2-1
TGCAGCGTACGGCTAGCGGGAGGCACATCCTACAATGAGCAGTTCTTC
CSVRLAGGTSYNEQFF
>many|-|15|TRBV10-3|TRBJ2-1
TGTGCCATCAGTGAGTGGGGTAGCTCCTACAATGAGCAGTTCTTC
CAISEWGSSYNEQFF
>-|-|12|TRBV28|TRBJ2-7
TGTGCCAGCATAAGGGGCTCCTACGAGCAGTACTTC
CASIRGSYEQYF
>few|-|15|TRBV2|TRBJ2-3
TGTGCCAGCAGTGAACGGTACAGGGCCACAGATACGCAGTATTTT
CASSERYRATDTQYF
>many|TRBD1|15|TRBV12-3/TRBV12-4|TRBJ1-2
TGTGCCAGCAGTTTTGAGGGGGCATTAGGGTATGGCTACACCTTC
CASSFEGALGYGYTF
>-|-|14|TRBV20-1|TRBJ1-4
TGCAGTGCTAGAGATAAAGGGGGGAGTGAAAAACTGTTTTTT
CSARDKGGSEKLFF
>-|TRBD2|15|TRBV19|TRBJ2-5
TGTGCCAGTACGAGGGCAGCGGGAGGGTCCGAGACCCAGTACTTC
CASTRAAGGSETQYF
>-|-|15|TRBV27|TRBJ1-2
TGTGCCAGCAGTTTAAAGCCCAGGGGTAGCTATGGCTACACCTTC
CASSLKPRGSYGYTF
>-|-|15|TRBV7-2|TRBJ2-2
TGTGCCAGCAGCAAATCCGGGACGGGCACCGGGGAGCTGTTTTTT
CASSKSGTGTGELFF
>-|TRBD2|15|TRBV20-1|TRBJ2-7
TGCAGTGCTAGTTCAAACCCCGGACTAGCCAGCGAGCAGTACTTC
CSASSNPGLASEQYF
>few|-|14|TRBV6-2/TRBV6-3|TRBJ1-5
TGTGCCAGCAGTGAAGGACGTTCAGGCCAGCCCCAGCATTTT
CASSEGRSGQPQHF
>many|-|15|TRBV7-2|TRBJ2-1
TGTGCCAGCAGCTTAGCCTTCAGTCTGTCCAATGAGCAGTTCTTC
CASSLAFSLSNEQFF
>many|TRBD2|17|TRBV5-1|TRBJ2-3
TGCGCCAGCAGCTTGGCAGGCGCCCAGCGGGGGACAGATACGCAGTATTTT
CASSLAGAQRGTDTQYF
>few|-|14|TRBV10-3|TRBJ2-7
TGTGCCATCTGGGAAGGTGGCAGCGTCTACGAGCAGTACTTC
CAIWEGGSVYEQYF
>-|-|14|TRBV5-1|TRBJ2-7
TGCGCCAGCAGAGGAGTAAAAGGAGGTTACGAGCAGTACTTC
CASRGVKGGYEQYF
>-|-|17|TRBV6-2/TRBV6-3|TRBJ2-4
TGTGCCAGCAGTTGGCATGGAGGGACCCTAGCCAAAAACATTCAGTACTTC
CASSWHGGTLAKNIQYF
>-|-|13|TRBV29-1|TRBJ2-5
TGCAGCGTGAGGACAGGGACTACAGAGACCCAGTACTTC
CSVRTGTTETQYF
>few|TRBD2|15|TRBV3-1|TRBJ2-2
TGTGCCAGCAGCCAGAGATTGGGACTAGCCGGGGAGCTGTTTTTT
CASSQRLGLAGELFF
>-|-|14|TRBV5-1|TRBJ1-1
TGCGCCAGCAGCTTTACTTTCCCAAACACTGAAGCTTTCTTT
CASSFTFPNTEAFF
>-|-|17|TRBV20-1|TRBJ2-3
TGCAGTGCTAGAGACCTATGGACGCTTGGCGGCACAGATACGCAGTATTTT
CSARDLWTLGGTDTQYF
>-|-|15|TRBV28|TRBJ1-1
TGTGCCAGCAGGGGCGCGACGGGGGCGAACACTGAAGCTTTCTTT
CASRGATGANTEAFF
>few|-|13|TRBV9|TRBJ2-1
TGTGCCAGCAGCGCATCCTACTACAATGAGCAGTTCTTC
CASSASYYNEQFF
>-|-|15|TRBV7-2|TRBJ2-7
TGTGCCAGCAGCCTCATGTACGGGGCCTCCTACGAGCAGTACTTC
CASSLMYGASYEQYF
>-|-|15|TRBV7-8|TRBJ2-2
TGTGCCAGCAGCTTTCAACTAGCGAACACCGGGGAGCTGTTTTTT
CASSFQLANTGELFF
>many|-|16|TRBV12-3/TRBV12-4|TRBJ2-3
TGTGCCAGCAGCTGGGACGGGTGGGTTAGCACAGATACGCAGTATTTT
CASSWDGWVSTDTQYF
>-|TRBD2|12|TRBV30|TRBJ2-1
TGTGCCGGCTTAGCGGGAGGTGGTGAGCAGTTCTTC
CAGLAGGGEQFF
>-|-|14|TRBV12-3/TRBV12-4|TRBJ2-2
TGTGCCAGCAGCCTATACGGGTCCACCGGGGAGCTGTTTTTT
CASSLYGSTGELFF
>-|-|17|TRBV3-1|TRBJ2-1
TGTGCCAGCAGCCACGACGGACTACCGCGGCATTACAATGAGCAGTTCTTC
CASSHDGLPRHYNEQFF
>many|-|14|TRBV10-3|TRBJ2-3
TGTGCCATCAGAACCGGGAGTGATACAGATACGCAGTATTTT
CAIRTGSDTDTQYF
>-|TRBD1|16|TRBV27|TRBJ1-5
TGTGCCAGCAGTTTAGTGGGGACAGGATCTTATCAGCCCCAGCATTTT
CASSLVGTGSYQPQHF
>few|-|14|TRBV12-3/TRBV12-4|TRBJ1-4
TGTGCCAGCAACATAGGGGGGGTTTGGGAAAAACTGTTTTTT
CASNIGGVWEKLFF
>-|TRBD1|16|TRBV5-1|TRBJ2-7
TGCGCCAGCAGCTTGGACACCGGGACAGGGGGCGCCAAGCAGTACTTC
CASSLDTGTGGAKQYF
>few|TRBD2|14|TRBV20-1|TRBJ2-7
TGCAGTGCGGGTCGGGATAGCGGGATTGAAGAGCAGTACTTC
CSAGRDSGIEEQYF
>-|TRBD2|15|TRBV6-2/TRBV6-3|TRBJ2-1
TGTGCCAGCATTATTAGCGGGGGGGCGTTCAATGAGCAGTTCTTC
CASIISGGAFNEQFF
>few|TRBD1|16|TRBV25-1|TRBJ2-7
TGTGCCAGCAGCGCCGCCGGGACAGGCTTCCCTCGGGAGCAGTACTTC
CASSAAGTGFPREQYF
>-|TRBD1|16|TRBV2|TRBJ1-3
TGTGCCAGCAGTAGCTTGGGGACGACAGGGGGAAACACCATATATTTT
CASSSLGTTGGNTIYF
>few|-|13|TRBV2|TRBJ1-1
TGTGCCAGCAGTGAACCCAGAAACACTGAAGCTTTCTTT
CASSEPRNTEAFF
>-|-|15|TRBV7-9|TRBJ1-2
TGTGCCAGCAGCTTAGCAGGGGCTCCGGGTGGTGGCTACACCTTC
CASSLAGAPGGGYTF
>many|-|13|TRBV12-3/TRBV12-4|TRBJ2-5
TGTGCCAGCAGCCCTGGACAGAAAGAGACCCAGTACTTC
CASSPGQKETQYF
>many|-|14|TRBV5-1|TRBJ2-2
TGCGCCAGCAAGGGACAAGGGAACACCGGGGAGCTGTTTTTT
CASKGQGNTGELFF
>-|TRBD1|13|TRBV11-1|TRBJ2-1
TGTGCCAGCAGCTTAGGGCGACAGGGTCGGCAGTTCTTC
CASSLGRQGRQFF
>-|TRBD1|16|TRBV3-1|TRBJ2-4
TGTGCCAGCAGCGCACGACAGGGAATAGCCAAAAACATTCAGTACTTC
CASSARQGIAKNIQYF
>few|-|13|TRBV10-3|TRBJ2-7
TGTGCCATCAGTCAGGAAAACACCTACGAGCAGTACTTC
CAISQENTYEQYF
>-|TRBD1|15|TRBV3-1|TRBJ1-6
TGTGCCAGCAGCCTCAGGGGGCTGGATAATTCACCCCTCCACTTT
CASSLRGLDNSPLHF
>-|TRBD1|13|TRBV5-1|TRBJ2-1
TGCGCCAGCAGCACGGGACAGGGAAATGAGCAGTTCTTC
CASSTGQGNEQFF
>-|-|16|TRBV6-7|TRBJ2-2
TGTGCCAGCAGTTACTCGTTGGGAAGGGACACCGGGGAGCTGTTTTTT
CASSYSLGRDTGELFF
>many|TRBD2|17|TRBV6-2/TRBV6-3|TRBJ2-7
TGTGCCAGCAGTTCCCACCTTTCGGCGGGAGGGAAGAACGAGCAGTACTTC
CASSSHLSAGGKNEQYF
>many|-|15|TRBV12-3/TRBV12-4|TRBJ2-2
TGTGCCAGCGCCTCTAGCGAATTAGACACCGGGGAGCTGTTTTTT
CASASSELDTGELFF
>-|TRBD2|19|TRBV7-8|TRBJ2-1
TGTGCCAGCAGCTTAGAGAGGGGGAGACTAGCGGGCGTACGAGGGGAGCAGTTCTTC
CASSLERGRLAGVRGEQFF
>-|TRBD2|17|TRBV6-2/TRBV6-3|TRBJ2-1
TGTGCCAGCAGTTCCGCCCCAGGACTAGCGGGAGGCCGGTCTCAGTTCTTC
CASSSAPGLAGGRSQFF
>-|TRBD1|13|TRBV7-8|TRBJ2-4
TGTGCCAGCAGCTTGGGACAGGGAACCATTCAGTACTTC
CASSLGQGTIQYF